This is a list of T cell receptor beta chains from one sample in a study of T cell clonotyping in hematopoietic cell transplantation. Assay used: immunoSEQ multiplex PCR; TCRdb lists only in-frame clones, some missing. The data show nearly 70,000 clones, with around 94% seen just once and around 1.5% held by the top ten. The specimen was peripheral blood mononuclear cells. Source of these receptors: a man between 50 and 59 years old in good health. Some clones in this sample may be carry-over from other donors' samples. Both conserved end residues are part of each CDR3. Fields, in order: J gene, D gene, clone size, V gene, CDR3 protein, CDR3 DNA. A D gene is named only where the DNA matches it firmly. Clone size is stated in some rows and not others, as once, few, many or a class when expanded.

j_call: TRBJ1-1; d_call: NA; clone_size: once; v_call: TRBV2; cdr3_aa: CASSSERDTEAFF; cdr3_nt: TGTGCCAGCAGCAGTGAGAGGGACACTGAAGCTTTCTTT
j_call: TRBJ1-1; d_call: NA; clone_size: NA; v_call: TRBV7-8; cdr3_aa: CASSLRQVGTEAFF; cdr3_nt: TGTGCCAGCAGCTTAAGGCAAGTGGGCACTGAAGCTTTCTTT
j_call: TRBJ2-7; d_call: NA; clone_size: once; v_call: TRBV28; cdr3_aa: CASSLGPERTYEQYF; cdr3_nt: TGTGCCAGCTCCCTTGGGCCAGAGCGAACGTACGAGCAGTACTTC
j_call: TRBJ2-2; d_call: NA; clone_size: NA; v_call: TRBV21-1; cdr3_aa: CASSKLSGQGGTGELFF; cdr3_nt: TGTGCCAGCAGCAAGCTCTCGGGACAGGGGGGCACCGGGGAGCTGTTTTTT
j_call: TRBJ2-4; d_call: NA; clone_size: NA; v_call: TRBV10-3; cdr3_aa: CAISDLTHKNIQYF; cdr3_nt: TGTGCCATCAGTGATCTGACTCACAAAAACATTCAGTACTTC
j_call: TRBJ2-7; d_call: NA; clone_size: NA; v_call: TRBV6-5; cdr3_aa: CASRSYDEQYF; cdr3_nt: TGTGCCAGCAGATCCTACGACGAGCAGTACTTC
j_call: TRBJ2-3; d_call: NA; clone_size: NA; v_call: TRBV20-1; cdr3_aa: CSAEYTDTQYF; cdr3_nt: TGCAGTGCTGAATACACAGATACGCAGTATTTT
j_call: TRBJ2-3; d_call: TRBD2; clone_size: NA; v_call: TRBV14; cdr3_aa: CASSQTSGITDTQYF; cdr3_nt: TGTGCCAGCAGCCAGACTAGCGGGATCACAGATACGCAGTATTTT
j_call: TRBJ1-5; d_call: TRBD1; clone_size: NA; v_call: TRBV28; cdr3_aa: CASIPGQGGQPQHF; cdr3_nt: TGTGCCAGCATCCCGGGACAGGGGGGTCAGCCCCAGCATTTT
j_call: TRBJ2-7; d_call: NA; clone_size: few; v_call: TRBV5-1; cdr3_aa: CASSLEGNSNYEQYF; cdr3_nt: TGCGCCAGCAGCTTGGAGGGGAACTCGAACTACGAGCAGTACTTC
j_call: TRBJ1-1; d_call: NA; clone_size: once; v_call: TRBV28; cdr3_aa: CASSFLGAVDALSTEAFF; cdr3_nt: TGTGCCAGCAGTTTCTTGGGGGCGGTGGACGCCCTGAGTACTGAAGCTTTCTTT
j_call: TRBJ1-3; d_call: NA; clone_size: once; v_call: TRBV29-1; cdr3_aa: CSVSDLISGNTIYF; cdr3_nt: TGCAGCGTCTCGGACCTGATCTCTGGAAACACCATATATTTT
j_call: TRBJ2-7; d_call: NA; clone_size: NA; v_call: TRBV5-1; cdr3_aa: CASSLEGRGGSEQYF; cdr3_nt: TGCGCCAGCAGCTTGGAAGGCAGGGGAGGCTCCGAGCAGTACTTC